These 4 T cell receptor beta chains originate from one sample sequenced in a study of read filtering for tumor transcriptome and immune sequencing. The library was built from around 380 ng RNA with molecular barcoded adaptors for alpha/delta and beta/gamma chains. TCRdb reprocessed the reads with MiXCR, giving one entry per CDR3 protein. The table lists tens of thousands of distinct CDR3 sequences, approximately 15% of them singletons. The sequencing input was a population of CD138-negative cells sorted from bone marrow. The source of these receptors is a donor at least 40 years old with multiple myeloma.

The table lists this clonotype with a few counts. This may stem from a read error, because a much larger clone lies one nucleotide away. The CDR3 sequence is CSSSQEWGRNEQFF. DNA of the CDR3: TGTTCCAGCAGCCAAGAATGGGGGCGCAATGAGCAGTTCTTC. The chain combines TRBV3-1 with TRBJ2-1, with D possibly being TRBD1 (6 bases). Germline V gene lookup returns CDR1 LGHDT and CDR2 YNNKEL (reference sequence). This CDR3 spans 14 amino acids.

The chain is built from TRBV24-1 and TRBJ2-1; 9 bases fit TRBD1. The J segment lost 4 bases and the V segment lost 4 bases, leaving 13 bases of the junction unmatched. Germline V gene lookup returns CDR1 KGHDR and CDR2 SFDVKD. CDR3 size: 18 residues. CDR3 DNA: TGTGCCACCAGTGACCGGGGGACAGGGAATGGGAGGTACAATGAGCAGTTCTTC. It specifies CATSDRGTGNGRYNEQFF.

Ten or more counts support this clonotype. This chain joins TRBV5-4 and TRBJ1-1; TRBD1 matches 7 bases. The CDR3 runs 17 residues. Trimming removed 0 bases from V and 1 base from J; junction bases left unmatched: 9. Germline CDR1 SGHNT, CDR2 YYREEE (reference sequence). Here the CDR3 DNA reads TGTGCCAGCAGCTTGGATCCACAGGGGTGGACGAACACTGAAGCTTTCTTT. Protein: CASSLDPQGWTNTEAFF.

This clonotype appeared many times. The chain employs TRBV12-3 or TRBV12-4 and TRBJ1-3; 7 bases agree with TRBD1. The V and J ends lost 4 bases and 3 bases, in that order; junction bases with no gene match: 9. This CDR3 is built from 16 residues. CDR3 in DNA: TGTGCCAGCAGTTCCCCTCGGACAGGACTTGGAAACACCATATATTTT. Its translation: CASSSPRTGLGNTIYF.